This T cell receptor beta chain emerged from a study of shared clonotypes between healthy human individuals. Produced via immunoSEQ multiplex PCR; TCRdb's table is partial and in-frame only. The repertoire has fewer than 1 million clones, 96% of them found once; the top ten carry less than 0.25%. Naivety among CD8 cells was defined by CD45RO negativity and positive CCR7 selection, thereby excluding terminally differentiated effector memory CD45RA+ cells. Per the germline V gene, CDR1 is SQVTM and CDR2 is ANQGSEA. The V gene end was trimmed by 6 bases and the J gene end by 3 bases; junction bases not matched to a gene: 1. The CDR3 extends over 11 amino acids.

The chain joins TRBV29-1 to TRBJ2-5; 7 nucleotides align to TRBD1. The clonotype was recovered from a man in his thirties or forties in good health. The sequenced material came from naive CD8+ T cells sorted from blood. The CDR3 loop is CSVQGEETQYF. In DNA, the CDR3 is TGCAGCGTCCAGGGGGAAGAGACCCAGTACTTC.